The 31 T cell receptor beta chains below come from one sample, sequenced in a study of naive and memory T cell subsets. Both TRBC1 and TRBC2 were covered by a beta constant-region primer of two equimolar oligonucleotides. TCRdb ran MiXCR on the UMI-ligation and nested PCR reads and lists one entry per CDR3 protein. The data show fewer than 30,000 distinct CDR3 sequences, with roughly 10% seen just once and roughly 15% held by the top ten. Material: effector memory CD4+ T cells from blood. Documented subset: effector memory, CD45RA- CD27-. These receptors were taken from a human donor in good health.

This clonotype was detected many times. The CDR3 is CASTPLIRTGANVLTF. The CDR3 bases are TGTGCCAGCACCCCTCTTATCCGAACTGGGGCCAACGTCCTGACTTTC. V gene TRBV27 combines with J gene TRBJ2-6, with D uncertain. The V gene lost 7 bases and the J gene lost 2 bases, with 15 bases spanning the gap. The CDR3 is 16 amino acids. From germline, CDR1 is MNHEY and CDR2 SMNVEV (reference sequence). Full variable domain (rest looked up from reference TRBV27 and TRBJ2-6): EAQVTQNPRYLITVTGKKLTVTCSQNMNHEYMSWYRQDPGLGLRQIYYSMNVEVTDKGDVPEGYKVSRKEKRNFPLILESPSPNQTSLYFCASTPLIRTGANVLTFGAGSRLTVL.

V gene TRBV6-6 combines with J gene TRBJ1-2; D is perhaps TRBD1 (6 bases). Germline lookup yields CDR1 MNHNY and CDR2 SVGAGI (reference sequence). V was clipped by 8 bases and J by 2 bases, with 15 bases between them. The CDR3 runs to 14 residues. DNA of the CDR3: TGTGCCAGCGGAATAAAAGGACAGAACTATGGCTACACCTTC. It translates to CASGIKGQNYGYTF.

The gene calls are TRBV7-8 and TRBJ1-6; no firm D call. The germline V gene encodes CDR1 SGHVS and CDR2 FQNEAQ. Between the trimmed V and J ends, which lost 5 bases and 5 bases, there was a span of 10 bases. The CDR3 is 14 residues long. In DNA, the CDR3 is TGTGCCAGCAGCCCCAGGATGAATAATTCACCCCTCCACTTT. This translates into CASSPRMNNSPLHF.

This clonotype was picked up many times. The J gene is TRBJ2-3, the V gene TRBV6-2 or TRBV6-3; weak D call: TRBD2 (6 bases). V lost 7 bases, J lost 2 bases, and 16 bases lay in between. CDR3 length: 15 residues. In germline, CDR1 is MNHEY, CDR2 SVGEGT. The CDR3 loop is CASTSYWDSTDTQYF. CDR3 DNA: TGTGCCAGCACCTCATACTGGGACTCCACAGATACGCAGTATTTT.

The rearrangement uses TRBV27 and TRBJ2-2, with 10 bases fitting TRBD2. CDR3 length: 17 residues. After removal of 5 bases from V and 5 bases from J, the junction contained 11 bases not matched to a gene. In germline, CDR1 is MNHEY, CDR2 SMNVEV (reference sequence). The CDR3 reads CASSPPTGLADTGELFF. CDR3 coding DNA: TGTGCCAGCAGTCCACCCACCGGACTAGCGGATACCGGGGAGCTGTTTTTT.

This clonotype has at least ten counts. V gene TRBV27 combines with J gene TRBJ2-7, with D perhaps assigned TRBD1 or TRBD2 (5 bases each). V lost 6 bases and J lost 1, with 19 bases in between. The CDR3 totals 16 residues. Germline CDR1 and CDR2: MNHEY and SMNVEV (reference sequence). CDR3 nucleotides: TGTGCCAGCAGGGGGCGGGTAGGGTCCCCTTCCTACGAGCAGTACTTC. This translates into CASRGRVGSPSYEQYF.

The DNA for the CDR3 is TGTGCCAGCTCATTCGATCGACAGGGACGTGTAGCTTTCTTT. Translation: CASSFDRQGRVAFF. The V call is TRBV18, the J call TRBJ1-1; TRBD1 agrees at 7 bases. The germline gives CDR1 KGHSH, CDR2 LQKENI. J lost 10 bases, V lost 5 bases, and 13 bases had no gene match. The CDR3 is 14 residues long.

This clonotype has at least ten counts. The V and J genes are TRBV7-9 and TRBJ1-1; D is possibly TRBD1 (6 bases). This CDR3 is 17 amino acids long. Germline CDR1 reads SEHNR; CDR2 reads FQNEAQ (reference sequence). Trimming removed 4 bases from V and 5 bases from J, with 23 bases in between. The chain's CDR3 is CASSSIGGGKDSTEAFF. The CDR3 DNA follows: TGTGCCAGCAGCTCAATAGGGGGGGGGAAGGATAGTACTGAAGCTTTCTTT.

By sample share, this clonotype is medium-sized. CDR3 loop: CASSPPGLAGGRGRDTQYF. The CDR3 DNA is TGTGCCAGCAGTCCCCCAGGACTAGCGGGAGGTCGCGGACGCGATACGCAGTATTTT. The rearrangement joins TRBV6-2 or TRBV6-3 to TRBJ2-3; 14 bases are a match to TRBD2. The V gene end was trimmed by 5 bases and the J gene end by 6 bases; junction bases not matched to a gene: 16. The CDR3 contains 19 residues. Germline V gene sequence: CDR1 MNHEY, CDR2 SVGEGT.

Judged by abundance, this clonotype is medium-sized. This chain connects TRBV18 to TRBJ1-1; TRBD1 matches at 9 bases. Trimming removed 8 bases from V and 10 bases from J; junction bases left unmatched: 5. CDR1 and CDR2 from the germline V gene are KGHSH and LQKENI. CDR3 size: 11 residues. CDR3 amino acids: CASRTGDGAFF. The CDR3 DNA reads as TGTGCCAGCCGGACAGGGGACGGAGCTTTCTTT.

By frequency in the sample, this clonotype is medium-sized. V is TRBV29-1 and J is TRBJ2-1; 13 bases match TRBD2. Trimming removed 7 bases from V and 9 bases from J; junction bases left unmatched: 12. CDR1 and CDR2 from the germline V gene are SQVTM and ANQGSEA. The CDR3 totals 15 residues. CDR3 sequence reads: CSAERLAGGLGEQFF. CDR3 DNA: TGCAGCGCCGAACGACTAGCGGGGGGTTTGGGTGAGCAGTTCTTC.

This chain joins TRBV28 and TRBJ1-6; maybe TRBD1 (5 bases). This CDR3 is built from 15 residues. The germline gives CDR1 MDHEN, CDR2 SYDVKM. V lost 7 bases, J lost 0 bases, and 10 bases lay in between. The CDR3 DNA sequence: TGTGCCAGCACCCCCGGGGGCTCCTATAATTCACCCCTCCACTTT. Protein product: CASTPGGSYNSPLHF.

The sample holds a few counts of this clonotype. The chain recombines TRBV12-3 or TRBV12-4 with TRBJ2-1; D unresolved. The V end was cut by 7 bases, the J end by 3 bases, with 4 bases between. The CDR3 length is 11 residues. The CDR3 sequence is CASMSYNEQFF. CDR3 DNA sequence: TGTGCCAGCATGAGCTACAATGAGCAGTTCTTC.

This clonotype was detected a few times. The chain has TRBV30 and TRBJ1-5; TRBD1 might be the D (6 bases). CDR1 and CDR2 from the germline V gene are GTSNPN and SVGIG (reference sequence). Trimming left V 5 bases short and J 6 bases short, with 11 bases between. CDR3 length equals 12 residues. CDR3 nucleotides: TGTGCCTGGGACCAACAGGGTCAGCCCCAGCATTTT. It yields the protein CAWDQQGQPQHF.

Only a few counts were recorded for this clonotype. This chain joins TRBV30 and TRBJ2-2, with D tentatively TRBD1 (5 bases). The CDR3 runs to 15 residues. The germline V and J ends were trimmed by 6 bases and 9 bases, with 23 bases remaining between them. Germline CDR1 GTSNPN, CDR2 SVGIG (reference sequence). CDR3 DNA sequence: TGTGCCTGCCCCTTCGACAGCCTTCCAACGAGGGAGCTGTTTTTT. This gives the protein CACPFDSLPTRELFF.

A few counts support this clonotype. The chain uses TRBV2 and TRBJ2-6, with unresolved D. CDR1 and CDR2 from the germline V gene are SNHLY and FYNNEI. Trimming removed 7 bases from V and 1 base from J, with 8 bases in between. The CDR3 contains 14 residues. CDR3 DNA: TGTGCCAGCAATACGGCTTCTGGGGCCAACGTCCTGACTTTC. Translating gives CASNTASGANVLTF.

The sample holds many counts of this clonotype. The chain employs TRBV11-3 and TRBJ1-1; D unresolved. The CDR3 runs to 12 residues. Trimming removed 5 bases at V and 2 bases at J, with 6 bases between. Germline CDR1 reads SGHNT; CDR2 reads YENEEA. CDR3 DNA: TGTGCCAGCAGCCATTCCAACACTGAAGCTTTCTTT. As protein: CASSHSNTEAFF.

The CDR3 here is CASRRGLPEETQYF. CDR3 DNA: TGTGCCAGCAGACGGGGACTACCAGAAGAGACCCAGTACTTC. The chain couples TRBV7-9 to TRBJ2-5; 7 bases align to TRBD2. With V trimmed by 6 bases and J by 3 bases, 7 bases remained unmatched. The CDR3 extends over 14 amino acids. CDR1 and CDR2 from the germline V gene are SEHNR and FQNEAQ (reference sequence).

The chain has TRBV3-1 and TRBJ1-3; D gene uncertain. The length of the CDR3 is 12 residues. CDR1 LGHDT and CDR2 YNNKEL come from the germline V gene (reference sequence). The V end lost 3 bases, the J end lost 8 bases, and 8 bases lay between the germline ends. CDR3 sequence reads: CASSQDPHTIYF. CDR3 DNA sequence: TGTGCCAGCAGCCAGGACCCCCACACCATATATTTT.

This clonotype has a count of ten or more. The rearrangement uses TRBV28 and TRBJ1-6, with a weak D call TRBD1 (5 bases). V lost 5 bases, J lost 7 bases, and 15 bases lay in between. Per germline, CDR1 MDHEN and CDR2 SYDVKM. The CDR3 covers 15 residues. The CDR3 DNA reads as TGTGCCAGCAGTCCCTACCAGGGATACAATTCACCCCTCCACTTT. Translating gives CASSPYQGYNSPLHF.

The chain is built from TRBV7-8 and TRBJ2-7; 10 bases are a match to TRBD1. V gave up 5 bases and J gave up 2 bases; unmatched junction bases: 12. The CDR3 runs to 17 residues. CDR1 is SGHVS, CDR2 FQNEAQ, per germline. DNA of the CDR3: TGTGCCAGCAGCCAACGTACGGGACAGGGGCGAGCCTACGAGCAGTACTTC. Protein product: CASSQRTGQGRAYEQYF.

V and J are TRBV4-2 and TRBJ1-2; 7 bases line up with TRBD1. The CDR3 spans 14 residues. Germline trimming cut 3 bases from V and 6 bases from J; bases unmatched to any gene: 7. CDR1 LGHNA and CDR2 YNFKEQ come from the germline V gene. CDR3 residues: CASSQVQGVDGYTF. CDR3 coding DNA: TGTGCCAGCAGCCAGGTCCAGGGGGTTGATGGCTACACCTTC.

This clonotype was picked up many times. This chain links TRBV23-1 with TRBJ1-5; 7 nucleotides line up with TRBD1. TRBV23-1 is designated an ORF whose function remains uncertain. The CDR3 loop spans 15 amino acids. V shed 3 bases and J 4 bases; nucleotides not matched to a gene: 6. The CDR3 sequence is CASSQLRQGNQPQHF. In nucleotides, the CDR3 is TGCGCCAGCAGTCAGCTTCGACAGGGTAATCAGCCCCAGCATTTT.

The genes are TRBV20-1 and TRBJ2-1; maybe TRBD2 (5 bases). CDR1 and CDR2 from the germline V gene are DFQATT and SNEGSKA (reference sequence). The CDR3 sequence is 12 residues long. V lost 1 base and J 10 bases, leaving 11 bases between the germline ends. CDR3 nucleotide sequence: TGCAGTGCTAGAGTCGGGGTCTTCGAGCAGTTCTTC. Encoded protein: CSARVGVFEQFF.

CDR3 sequence reads: CASSLQGEREKLFF. The CDR3 bases are TGTGCCAGCAGCTTACAGGGGGAGAGGGAAAAACTGTTTTTT. The rearrangement joins TRBV5-5 to TRBJ1-4, with TRBD1 matching over 8 bases. The CDR3 is 14 residues long. V lost 2 bases and J lost 8; bases outside the gene matches: 5. Looked up from germline, CDR1 is SGHKS and CDR2 is YYEKEE (reference sequence).

This clonotype has at least ten counts. The chain links TRBV20-1 to TRBJ2-1; no clear D gene. This CDR3 region has 10 residues. Germline loops: CDR1 DFQATT, CDR2 SNEGSKA (reference sequence). V was cut by 3 bases and J by 9 bases, with 6 bases left in between. This CDR3 is CSASSAEQFF. CDR3 nucleotides: TGCAGTGCTAGTAGTGCTGAGCAGTTCTTC.

The V and J genes are TRBV5-8 and TRBJ2-1, with D unclear. The CDR3 has 14 amino acids. V lost 2 bases to trimming and J lost 9 bases, with 15 bases between them. Germline V gene data show CDR1 as SGHTS and CDR2 as YDEGEE. The DNA for the CDR3 is TGTGCCAGCAGCTTCCTATTTTTCCGTGGTGAGCAGTTCTTC. The encoded protein is CASSFLFFRGEQFF. The full variable domain, its missing parts supplied by reference TRBV5-8 and TRBJ2-1, is EAGVTQSPTHLIKTRGQQATLRCSPISGHTSVYWYQQALGLGLQFLLWYDEGEERNRGNFPPRFSGRQFPNYSSELNVNALELEDSALYLCASSFLFFRGEQFFGPGTRLTVL.

This clonotype has just a few counts. This chain uses TRBV28 with TRBJ2-1; 8 bases match TRBD2. The CDR3 spans 18 residues. The V and J ends lost 1 base and 2 bases, in that order; junction bases with no gene match: 10. The germline CDR1 and CDR2 sequences are MDHEN and SYDVKM. CDR3 nucleotides: TGTGCCAGCAGTTTATTACTGGCGGGAGGAATGACCTACAATGAGCAGTTCTTC. Encoded protein: CASSLLLAGGMTYNEQFF.

The chain has TRBV2 and TRBJ2-3, with 11 positions matching TRBD2. The CDR3 contains 15 residues. The germline V gene has CDR1 SNHLY and CDR2 FYNNEI. Germline trimming cut 9 bases from V and 1 base from J; bases unmatched to any gene: 6. CDR3: CARTSGASRTDTQYF. The CDR3, as DNA: TGTGCCAGGACTAGCGGGGCCAGCCGCACAGATACGCAGTATTTT. Using reference TRBV2 and TRBJ2-3 for the parts outside the CDR3, the full variable domain is EPEVTQTPSHQVTQMGQEVILRCVPISNHLYFYWYRQILGQKVEFLVSFYNNEISEKSEIFDDQFSVERPDGSNFTLKIRSTKLEDSAMYFCARTSGASRTDTQYFGPGTRLTVL.

This clonotype came up many times. CDR3 nucleotides: TGCAGTGCTCCTAGGGAGGGGCTCGACACCGGGGAGCTGTTTTTT. Its protein product is CSAPREGLDTGELFF. The J gene is TRBJ2-2, the V gene TRBV20-1; 7 bases map to TRBD2. CDR3 length: 15 residues. Unmatched junction bases numbered 9, after V lost 5 bases and J lost 3 bases. The V gene's germline CDR1 is DFQATT and CDR2 SNEGSKA (reference sequence).

This chain links TRBV20-1 with TRBJ2-5; 7 positions match TRBD2. Germline V CDR1 and CDR2: DFQATT, SNEGSKA (reference sequence). The CDR3 sequence is 15 residues long. Trimming took 3 bases from V and 2 from J; bases not matched to a gene: 9. This CDR3 reads CSARDARRGQETQYF. CDR3 in DNA: TGCAGTGCTAGGGATGCGAGGCGGGGGCAAGAGACCCAGTACTTC.